This T cell receptor (beta chain) appears in the sequencing data of a study of CD8 T cells in ankylosing spondylitis. Study observations and caveats: Matched ankylosing spondylitis synovial fluid reportedly contained a significantly enriched population of disease-linked clones. Prior work had noted some motif variants in reactive arthritis blood and synovial fluid. Characteristic, it appeared, of ankylosing spondylitis blood was a TCR beta motif of about eight highly homologous variants. CD8+ by phenotype, disease-linked clones were relatively rare in peripheral blood.

A note on this clonotype: The antigen is undetermined.

This CDR3 has 12 amino acids. Trimming shortened V by 2 bases and J by 8 bases, and 7 bases separated the two germline ends. Germline assignment: CDR1 LGHNA and CDR2 YNFKEQ. Researchers built TCR beta libraries using quantitative 5'-RACE with molecular barcodes. TCRdb processed the 5' RACE reads anew with MiXCR; each CDR3 protein has one entry. The sample yields 670,000 or so distinct CDR3 sequences, 15% to 20% seen once. The rearrangement links TRBV4-2 to TRBJ2-1; D is uncertain. This receptor was taken from a male donor with ankylosing spondylitis. Sequencing used blood, either unsorted or a sorted T cell fraction (not recorded which). For the CDR3, the DNA is TGTGCCAGCAGCCAACTGCTCGATGAGCAGTTCTTC. Its translation is CASSQLLDEQFF.